This T cell receptor (beta chain) appears in the sequencing data of a study of blood T cell repertoires in COVID-19. Across the study: From the United States, Italy and Spain came samples of acute and convalescent COVID-19.

Authors' analysis steps: Amplification of reference gene primers provided the estimated nucleated cell counts. The repertoire was sequenced with immunoSEQ multiplex PCR; TCRdb's copy has only in-frame clones and lacks some. D and trimming were read from the DNA, whereas the V and J calls and clone size are those reported in that table. This table holds about 72,000 clones, around 76% found once. CDR3 length equals 14 residues. V was trimmed by 6 bases and J by 1 base, leaving 11 bases between them. Germline lookup yields CDR1 SGDLS and CDR2 YYNGEE. This clonotype was sampled from a human donor in a cohort sampled during active COVID-19. Source material: peripheral blood. The genes are TRBV9 and TRBJ1-3; D ambiguous. This CDR3 reads CASNRLLSGNTIYF. DNA of the CDR3: TGTGCCAGCAATCGACTGTTATCTGGAAACACCATATATTTT.